One T cell receptor (beta chain) is described in this entry. Profiled with immunoSEQ multiplex PCR; TCRdb holds only in-frame clones, not every one. This table has 140,000 to 150,000 clones, 87% appearing once. The record originates from a study of blood T cell repertoires in COVID-19. For the study at large: Donors in the United States, Italy and Spain gave samples during acute or convalescent COVID-19. The cDNA or gDNA used as material had been derived from T cells, B-cell-depleted T cells, or PBMCs.

Germline CDR1 reads LNHDA; CDR2 reads SQIVND (reference sequence). CDR3 length: 17 residues. The V and J ends lost 5 bases and 7 bases, in that order; junction bases with no gene match: 16. The V and J genes are TRBV19 and TRBJ2-1; 8 nucleotides match TRBD2. Sequencing was performed on peripheral blood. This sequence originates from a man older than 75 with acute or convalescent COVID-19. CDR3: CASSPPRPSGGTNEQFF. The CDR3, as DNA: TGTGCCAGTAGTCCTCCCCGGCCAAGCGGGGGTACGAATGAGCAGTTCTTC.